The rows below give T cell receptor beta chains drawn from one sample of a study of cytomegalovirus exposure and HLA in healthy donors. TCRdb keeps only in-frame clones here, not all; method: immunoSEQ multiplex PCR. Altogether about 150,000 clones are present, about 74% being singletons, with the ten largest covering about 4.3%. Input material: PBMCs. These receptor sequences come from a man aged 18 to 30 in good health and CMV-seropositive. CDR3s include the opening cysteine and the closing phenylalanine or tryptophan. D genes are given only for firm matches. Rows give clone size only sometimes, using once, few, many, or a class for an expanded clone.

clone size	J gene	D gene	V gene	CDR3 DNA	CDR3 protein
once	TRBJ2-1	TRBD2	TRBV7-9	TGTGCCAGCAGCTCCCCGACTAGCGGGGGGGCCTATCAGTACAATGAGCAGTTCTTC	CASSSPTSGGAYQYNEQFF
NA	TRBJ2-7	NA	TRBV4-3	TGCGCCAGCAGCCTCAGGGTTAGCTCCTACGAGCAGTACTTC	CASSLRVSSYEQYF
NA	TRBJ2-1	TRBD1	TRBV10-1	TGCGCCGGCTCACAGGGGGCTGAAAATGAGCAGTTCTTC	CAGSQGAENEQFF
NA	TRBJ2-5	TRBD1	TRBV7-2	TGTGCCAGCAGCTCCAGAGGACAGGGGGGAGAAGAGACCCAGTACTTC	CASSSRGQGGEETQYF
once	TRBJ2-1	TRBD2	TRBV6-1	TGTGCCAGCACTAGCGGGAATCGCGAGCAGTTCTTC	CASTSGNREQFF
NA	TRBJ2-7	TRBD2	TRBV2	TGTGCCAGCAGTTTCCCGGGAGGACGCCACGAGCAGTACTTC	CASSFPGGRHEQYF
NA	TRBJ2-1	NA	TRBV6-6	TGTGCCAGCAGTTACTCCAAGAGTGAGCAGTTCTTC	CASSYSKSEQFF
NA	TRBJ2-1	TRBD2	TRBV6-5	TGTGCCAGCAGCCCTCGGGTTAGCGGGAGCCATGAGCAGTTCTTC	CASSPRVSGSHEQFF
NA	TRBJ2-1	TRBD2	TRBV19	TGTGCCACACGCGGGGGTAGCTCCTACAATGAGCAGTTCTTC	CATRGGSSYNEQFF
NA	TRBJ1-5	NA	TRBV18	TGTGCCAGCTCAGGGCTGGGGGGTGTGAGCAATCAGCCCCAGCATTTT	CASSGLGGVSNQPQHF
NA	TRBJ2-1	TRBD2	TRBV7-2	TGTGCCAGCAGCTACAATAGCGGGAGCTCCTACAATGAGCAGTTCTTC	CASSYNSGSSYNEQFF
NA	TRBJ1-2	NA	TRBV28	TGTGCCAGCAGTTCCCCTCCTGACACGGATGGCTACACCTTC	CASSSPPDTDGYTF
once	TRBJ2-6	NA	TRBV29-1	TGCAGCGTTGAAGATCGGGGGGCGCATGGGGCCAACGTCCTGACTTTC	CSVEDRGAHGANVLTF
NA	TRBJ2-7	TRBD1	TRBV2	TGTGCCAGCGAATGGGACAGGTCCTACGAGCAGTACTTC	CASEWDRSYEQYF
NA	TRBJ2-7	NA	TRBV18	TGTGCCAGCTCACCACCGGCGGCTTACGAGCAGTACTTC	CASSPPAAYEQYF
NA	TRBJ2-4	NA	TRBV21-1	TGTGCCAGCACCCTTCGCCCGGTGGACAGGCTAAACATTCAGTACTTC	CASTLRPVDRLNIQYF
NA	TRBJ2-5	NA	TRBV6-1	TGTGCCAGCAGTGATAACCGTGCGGGCGGAGAGACCCAGTACTTC	CASSDNRAGGETQYF
NA	TRBJ1-2	NA	TRBV2	TGTGCCAGCAGTGAAGCGCTAAGATCGCGGGGGGATGGCTACACCTTC	CASSEALRSRGDGYTF
NA	TRBJ2-7	TRBD2	TRBV11-1	TGTGCCAGCAGCTTCGCTCTTAGCGGGGAGAGCTCCTACGAGCAGTACTTC	CASSFALSGESSYEQYF
NA	TRBJ1-5	TRBD1	TRBV2	TGTGCCAGCAGGGCAGAGGGGACAGGGGGTATGCCCCAGCATTTT	CASRAEGTGGMPQHF
NA	TRBJ1-2	NA	TRBV11-2	TGTGCCAGCAGCTTATCAATGGGACTGTCGTATGGCTACACCTTC	CASSLSMGLSYGYTF
NA	TRBJ2-7	NA	TRBV4-3	TGCGCCAGCAGCCCCCAGGGGACCCCCTACGAGCAGTACTTC	CASSPQGTPYEQYF
NA	TRBJ2-1	TRBD2	TRBV5-1	TGCGCCAGCAAACCTCTAGCGGGGGCAAACAATGAGCAGTTCTTC	CASKPLAGANNEQFF
NA	TRBJ2-7	NA	TRBV7-2	TGTGCCAGCAGCTTAAGCGGGGGGACAGGTTCATACGAGCAGTACTTC	CASSLSGGTGSYEQYF
NA	TRBJ2-1	TRBD1	TRBV28	TGTGCCAGCAGACCTACTCTAGGGGGCGCGTCGAATGAGCAGTTCTTC	CASRPTLGGASNEQFF
NA	TRBJ2-1	NA	TRBV30	TGTGCCTGGACCGGGACTTTCTACAATGAGCAGTTCTTC	CAWTGTFYNEQFF
few	TRBJ2-1	NA	TRBV30	TGTGCCTGGAGTGGACTCTACAATGAGCAGTTCTTC	CAWSGLYNEQFF
NA	TRBJ1-2	NA	TRBV28	TGTGCCAGCACCGGAGTGGGCGGGATGGGTAACTATGGCTACACCTTC	CASTGVGGMGNYGYTF
NA	TRBJ1-1	NA	TRBV7-9	TGTGCCAGCAGCTCGCGGGGATCCGGGAACACTGAAGCTTTCTTT	CASSSRGSGNTEAFF
NA	TRBJ1-5	NA	TRBV19	TGTGCCAGTAGTTTCCAGGGATTGGGGAATCAGCCCCAGCATTTT	CASSFQGLGNQPQHF
NA	TRBJ2-5	TRBD2	TRBV7-9	TGTGCCAGCAGCTTACTAGCGGGACCAAAAGAGACCCAGTACTTC	CASSLLAGPKETQYF
NA	TRBJ2-7	TRBD1	TRBV6-5	TGTGCCAGCACCGCAGGGGGCGGGTACGAGCAGTACTTC	CASTAGGGYEQYF
NA	TRBJ1-5	NA	TRBV15	TGTGCCACCAGCAGAGACCCCGGGAGCAATCAGCCCCAGCATTTT	CATSRDPGSNQPQHF
NA	TRBJ2-7	TRBD1	TRBV11-2	TGTGCCAGCAGCTTTGGGACAGGGATTCCCTACGAGCAGTACTTC	CASSFGTGIPYEQYF
once	TRBJ2-7	TRBD1	TRBV11-2	TGTGCCAGTAGCCATATCCGGGACAGGGATCGGCCTTACGAGCAGTACTTC	CASSHIRDRDRPYEQYF
NA	TRBJ2-7	TRBD1	TRBV7-2	TGTGCCAGCAGCAGAACCGGGACAGGGGGTATGTACGAGCAGTACTTC	CASSRTGTGGMYEQYF
NA	TRBJ1-4	TRBD1	TRBV5-6	TGTGCCAGCAGCTTGAATCCAGGGGGTAATGAAAAACTGTTTTTT	CASSLNPGGNEKLFF
NA	TRBJ1-4	NA	TRBV30	TGTGCCTGGAGTCCCCGGACTAATGAGGGTGAAAAACTGTTTTTT	CAWSPRTNEGEKLFF
NA	TRBJ1-1	TRBD1	TRBV9	TGTGCCAGCAGCATTTCAGGGGGGAACACTGAAGCTTTCTTT	CASSISGGNTEAFF
once	TRBJ2-5	NA	TRBV7-6	TGTGCCAGCAGCTTAGCTACTAGTGCCCAGTACTTC	CASSLATSAQYF
once	TRBJ2-7	NA	TRBV10-3	TGTGCCATCAGTGATTTGGGAGGCGCTTACGAGCAGTACTTC	CAISDLGGAYEQYF
NA	TRBJ1-2	TRBD1	TRBV5-1	TGCGCCAGCACCCTACTCGGGACAGGGGACGGCTACACCTTC	CASTLLGTGDGYTF
few	TRBJ2-7	NA	TRBV6-5	TGTGCCAGCAGTCGGGGGTTCGAGCAGTACTTC	CASSRGFEQYF
NA	TRBJ2-7	TRBD2	TRBV7-2	TGTGCCAGCAGCCTAAAGGGACTAGCGGCCTCCTACGAGCAGTACTTC	CASSLKGLAASYEQYF
NA	TRBJ2-3	NA	TRBV7-2	TGTGCCAGCAGCTACTCAACAGATACGCAGTATTTT	CASSYSTDTQYF
few	TRBJ2-7	NA	TRBV2	TGTGCCAGCAGTGGACACGGTATGTTTTCCTACGAGCAGTACTTC	CASSGHGMFSYEQYF
NA	TRBJ1-1	TRBD1	TRBV14	TGTGCCAGCAGCCAAGGGACAGGCACTGAAGCTTTCTTT	CASSQGTGTEAFF
NA	TRBJ2-3	NA	TRBV5-5	TGTGCCAGCAGCTTATTTCGACAGTCGGATACGCAGTATTTT	CASSLFRQSDTQYF
NA	TRBJ2-1	NA	TRBV19	TGTGCCAGTAGTATAGAAGGGCCAGTAAGGGGGAACAATGAGCAGTTCTTC	CASSIEGPVRGNNEQFF
NA	TRBJ1-6	TRBD1	TRBV5-1	TGCGCCAGCAGCTTCGATACGGGACAGGGGCCTCCCCTCCACTTT	CASSFDTGQGPPLHF
NA	TRBJ1-4	NA	TRBV30	TGTGCCTGGAGTGAGCGGGAAAAACTGTTTTTT	CAWSEREKLFF
NA	TRBJ1-1	TRBD1	TRBV10-3	TGTGCCATACAGGGGGGGAGGACTGAAGCTTTCTTT	CAIQGGRTEAFF
NA	TRBJ1-1	NA	TRBV10-2	TGCGCCAGCAGTGAGAGGATCGCGGGAGCTTTCTTT	CASSERIAGAFF
NA	TRBJ2-7	NA	TRBV28	TGTGCCAGCAGTTTGTCACTGTTCGAGCAGTACTTC	CASSLSLFEQYF